The 9 T cell receptor beta chains in this list originate from one sample, sequenced in a study of blood T cell repertoires in COVID-19. Method: immunoSEQ multiplex PCR; TCRdb's copy keeps in-frame clones and lacks some. The repertoire holds approximately 100,000 clones, approximately 82% seen once, with 20% to 25% in the top ten. Sequencing was carried out using peripheral blood. The receptor set was obtained from a man aged 55-75 years with acute or convalescent COVID-19.

The CDR3 protein is CASSDGPYGNTEAFF. The CDR3 bases are TGTGCCAGCAGTGATGGGCCGTACGGGAACACTGAAGCTTTCTTT. The chain has TRBV27 and TRBJ1-1; D unclear. This CDR3 is 15 amino acids long. V lost 5 bases, J lost 1 base, and 14 bases lay in between. Germline lookup yields CDR1 MNHEY and CDR2 SMNVEV (reference sequence).

The rearrangement uses TRBV2 and TRBJ1-6, with D perhaps TRBD1 (5 bases). Trimming cost V 4 bases and J 0 bases, with 13 bases left between them. The germline gives CDR1 SNHLY, CDR2 FYNNEI. The CDR3 totals 17 residues. The CDR3: CASSVRRAISYNSPLHF. In DNA form, the CDR3 reads TGTGCCAGCAGTGTCCGCAGGGCTATCTCCTATAATTCACCCCTCCACTTT.

This clone was found once. The chain employs TRBV7-9 and TRBJ1-2; D perhaps matches TRBD1 (6 bases). Trimming took 7 bases from V and 8 from J, leaving 20 bases between them. The CDR3 totals 14 residues. CDR1 is SEHNR, CDR2 FQNEAQ, per germline (reference sequence). CDR3 sequence reads: CASNVGYRATGYTF. The CDR3 DNA reads as TGTGCCAGCAACGTGGGGTACAGGGCAACCGGCTACACCTTC.

V is TRBV6-5 and J is TRBJ1-1; 8 positions match TRBD1. The V gene's germline CDR1 is MNHEY and CDR2 SVGAGI. Trimming removed 11 bases from V and 5 bases from J; junction bases left unmatched: 13. The CDR3 runs 14 residues. DNA for the CDR3: TGTGCCGTTGAAACACAGGGGGTAGGGACTGAAGCTTTCTTT. It codes for CAVETQGVGTEAFF.

This chain connects TRBV16 to TRBJ1-1; D ambiguous. Germline CDR1 and CDR2: KGHSY and FQNENV. Between the trimmed V and J ends, which lost 0 bases and 7 bases, there was a span of 6 bases. The CDR3 extends over 12 amino acids. CDR3 protein: CASSQSASEAFF. DNA of the CDR3: TGTGCCAGCAGCCAATCGGCCAGTGAAGCTTTCTTT.

The chain recombines TRBV9 with TRBJ2-1; D is uncertain. Per germline, CDR1 SGDLS and CDR2 YYNGEE. This CDR3 has 12 amino acids. V was clipped by 4 bases and J by 6 bases, with 8 bases between them. In DNA, the CDR3 is TGTGCCAGCAGCCTTCTAGGCAATGAGCAGTTCTTC. This translates into CASSLLGNEQFF.

This clone has a single count. In DNA form, the CDR3 reads TGTGCCAGCAGTTTAGCAGGACAGGGGGTAATAGGTGAAAAACTGTTTTTT. It is translated as CASSLAGQGVIGEKLFF. The rearrangement links TRBV28 to TRBJ1-4; the match to TRBD1 covers 10 bases. Per the germline V gene, CDR1 is MDHEN and CDR2 is SYDVKM. This CDR3 spans 17 amino acids. J gave up 7 bases and V 2 bases, and 10 bases lay outside the gene matches.

V and J are TRBV4-2 and TRBJ2-7; 9 bases align to TRBD2. The CDR3 spans 17 residues. V was pared by 0 bases and J by 0 bases, with 6 bases of the junction left unmatched. Germline V gene sequence: CDR1 LGHNA, CDR2 YNFKEQ. The CDR3 loop reads CASSQDLTSGTSYEQYF. CDR3 nucleotide sequence: TGTGCCAGCAGCCAAGATTTGACTAGCGGTACCTCCTACGAGCAGTACTTC.

This clone was seen just once. The rearrangement links TRBV7-2 to TRBJ1-6; no reliable D call. The CDR3 loop spans 14 amino acids. Germline lookup yields CDR1 SGHTA and CDR2 FQGNSA. V dropped 3 bases and J dropped 7 bases, with 10 bases sitting between them. The CDR3 DNA is TGTGCCAGCAGCTTCCTCGGGTCCAATTCACCCCTCCACTTT. It codes for CASSFLGSNSPLHF.